The 25 T cell receptor beta chains listed next were all sequenced from one sample in a study of blood T cell repertoires in COVID-19. Only in-frame clones appear in the TCRdb table, and some are missing; sequencing was by immunoSEQ multiplex PCR. The repertoire holds 200,000 to 300,000 clones, with 80% to 90% as singletons. What was sequenced was peripheral blood. The receptors were gathered from a woman between 45 and 65 years old with acute or convalescent COVID-19.

The V call is TRBV7-3, the J call TRBJ2-2; TRBD1 agrees at 7 bases. Trimming took 5 bases from V and 4 from J; bases not matched to a gene: 7. The CDR3 spans 15 residues. The germline gives CDR1 SGHTA, CDR2 FQGTGA. In DNA form, the CDR3 reads TGTGCCAGCAGCCAGGACAGGAAAAGCACCGGGGAGCTGTTTTTT. This sequence encodes CASSQDRKSTGELFF.

About this clone: This CDR3 is also generated by other DNA sequences in the sample. The chain links TRBV24-1 to TRBJ2-7; 8 nucleotides align to TRBD2. Germline lookup yields CDR1 KGHDR and CDR2 SFDVKD. Trimming cost V 4 bases and J 3 bases; bases outside gene matches: 10. The CDR3 has 16 amino acids. CDR3 DNA: TGTGCCACCAGTGACTTGGGCACTAGCGGACGCTACGAGCAGTACTTC. It yields the protein CATSDLGTSGRYEQYF.

This clone was found a few times. The J gene is TRBJ2-7, the V gene TRBV7-2; TRBD1 aligns across 11 bases. Trimming took 5 bases from V and 9 from J; bases not matched to a gene: 9. The CDR3 sequence is 14 residues long. CDR1 and CDR2 (germline): SGHTA, FQGNSA. The CDR3 is CASSVGSGTGGQYF. In DNA, the CDR3 is TGTGCCAGCAGCGTAGGTAGCGGGACAGGGGGGCAGTACTTC.

Note on this clone: The same CDR3 can be traced to other DNA sequences in this sample. The chain recombines TRBV5-1 with TRBJ2-7; possible D gene TRBD2, 6 bases. V was shortened by 0 bases and J by 5 bases, with 15 bases between the two germline ends. This CDR3 spans 15 amino acids. Per germline, CDR1 SGHRS and CDR2 YFSETQ. CDR3 nucleotides: TGCGCCAGCAGCTTGGGAACCGGAGGGCTTCACGAGCAGTACTTC. Its translation is CASSLGTGGLHEQYF.

The chain employs TRBV4-2 and TRBJ2-2; 8 bases fit TRBD1. From germline, CDR1 is LGHNA and CDR2 YNFKEQ. The CDR3 covers 15 residues. Trimming removed 4 bases from V and 7 bases from J; junction bases left unmatched: 8. The CDR3 sequence is CASSPQQGAGGELFF. CDR3 nucleotides: TGTGCCAGCAGCCCACAGCAGGGGGCTGGCGGGGAGCTGTTTTTT.

The chain links TRBV28 to TRBJ1-5, with 9 bases identical to TRBD1. Germline CDR1 is MDHEN and CDR2 is SYDVKM. The V and J ends lost 4 bases and 5 bases, in that order; junction bases with no gene match: 9. The CDR3 has 16 residues. CDR3 DNA: TGTGCCAGCAGTTCACGCCGCGGGACAGGGCATCAGCCCCAGCATTTT. Translating it yields CASSSRRGTGHQPQHF.

The chain recombines TRBV7-2 with TRBJ2-3; 8 nucleotides match TRBD1. The V gene end was trimmed by 1 base and the J gene end by 3 bases; junction bases not matched to a gene: 3. Germline values: CDR1 SGHTA, CDR2 FQGNSA. The CDR3 contains 15 residues. This CDR3 is CASSLDTGGTDTQYF. The CDR3 DNA is TGTGCCAGCAGCTTAGATACAGGGGGAACAGATACGCAGTATTTT. Based on the CDR3 plus reference TRBV7-2 and TRBJ2-3, the full variable domain is GAGVSQSPSNKVTEKGKDVELRCDPISGHTALYWYRQSLGQGLEFLIYFQGNSAPDKSGLPSDRFSAERTGGSVSTLTIQRTQQEDSAVYLCASSLDTGGTDTQYFGPGTRLTVL.

The V call is TRBV5-1, the J call TRBJ2-7, with D tentatively TRBD1 (6 bases). This CDR3 has 14 amino acids. V dropped 4 bases and J dropped 2 bases, with 13 bases sitting between them. The germline CDR1 and CDR2 sequences are SGHRS and YFSETQ. The CDR3 coding sequence is TGCGCCAGCAGCCTAGTACAGGGTCCCTACGAGCAGTACTTC. This sequence encodes CASSLVQGPYEQYF.

V is TRBV30 and J is TRBJ1-1; 9 nucleotides line up with TRBD1. V shed 2 bases, J shed 11 bases, and the junction held 9 bases outside the gene matches. The CDR3 loop spans 13 amino acids. Per the germline V gene, CDR1 is GTSNPN and CDR2 is SVGIG (reference sequence). The CDR3 loop reads CAWSTGGAFRAFF. In nucleotides, the CDR3 is TGTGCCTGGAGTACAGGGGGCGCGTTTCGGGCTTTCTTT.

Only one count was recorded for this clone. This chain joins TRBV29-1 and TRBJ1-2; 10 nucleotides match TRBD1. This CDR3 is 13 amino acids long. With 7 bases clipped from V and 3 bases from J, the junction kept 5 bases outside the gene matches. Per germline, CDR1 SQVTM and CDR2 ANQGSEA. CDR3 nucleotide sequence: TGCAGCGGCGGGACAGGGGTGGACTATGGCTACACCTTC. Its protein is CSGGTGVDYGYTF.

The chain carries TRBV3-1 (or the pseudogene TRBV3-2) and TRBJ2-7, with TRBD2 matching 13 bases. The V segment lost 2 bases and the J segment 6 bases; nucleotides outside the gene matches: 4. Per the germline V gene, CDR1 is LGHDT and CDR2 is YNNKEL (reference sequence). This CDR3 contains 15 residues. CDR3: CASSQRTSGSREQYF. The CDR3 nucleotides are TGTGCCAGCAGCCAAAGGACTAGCGGGAGCCGCGAGCAGTACTTC.

The chain carries TRBV6-5 and TRBJ1-6; 7 nucleotides line up with TRBD1. Germline V gives CDR1 MNHEY, CDR2 SVGAGI. Germline trimming cut 4 bases from V and 7 bases from J; bases unmatched to any gene: 7. This CDR3 comprises 15 residues. CDR3 sequence reads: CASSSADRVNSPLHF. The CDR3 coding sequence is TGTGCCAGCAGTTCCGCCGACAGGGTGAATTCACCCCTCCACTTT.

The rearrangement uses TRBV18 and TRBJ2-2; 9 bases match TRBD2. The germline gives CDR1 KGHSH, CDR2 LQKENI. V shed 1 base and J 2 bases; nucleotides not matched to a gene: 2. The CDR3 sequence is 16 residues long. The CDR3 DNA is TGTGCCAGCTCACCACTAGCGGGAGAAAACACCGGGGAGCTGTTTTTT. Translated: CASSPLAGENTGELFF.

The rearrangement uses TRBV6-5 and TRBJ2-3; 8 nucleotides agree with TRBD2. CDR1 is MNHEY and CDR2 is SVGAGI in the germline V gene. V lost 6 bases and J lost 2; bases outside the gene matches: 1. This CDR3 has 13 amino acids. The CDR3 DNA sequence: TGTGCCAGCAGACTAGCGGTCACAGATACGCAGTATTTT. Translating it yields CASRLAVTDTQYF.

The chain has TRBV4-3 and TRBJ1-6; 7 positions agree with TRBD1. Germline V gives CDR1 LGHNA, CDR2 YSLEER. The trim removed 0 bases at V and 7 bases at J, leaving 6 bases unmatched. CDR3 length: 16 residues. The CDR3 region has the DNA TGCGCCAGCAGCCAAGAATACGGGACAGCAAATTCACCCCTCCACTTT. It translates to CASSQEYGTANSPLHF.

The chain combines TRBV5-1 with TRBJ1-2; 10 bases line up with TRBD1. There are 17 residues in the CDR3. V lost 4 bases and J lost 2; bases outside the gene matches: 11. Germline loops: CDR1 SGHRS, CDR2 YFSETQ. CDR3 sequence: CASSQAIPGQGNYGYTF. CDR3 in DNA: TGCGCCAGCAGCCAAGCGATACCGGGACAGGGGAACTATGGCTACACCTTC. The full variable domain, in which reference TRBV5-1 and TRBJ1-2 provide the parts outside the CDR3, is KAGVTQTPRYLIKTRGQQVTLSCSPISGHRSVSWYQQTPGQGLQFLFEYFSETQRNKGNFPGRFSGRQFSNSRSEMNVSTLELGDSALYLCASSQAIPGQGNYGYTFGSGTRLTVV.

This chain uses TRBV27 with TRBJ1-2, with a tentative D call TRBD1 (5 bases). The V end was cut by 2 bases, the J end by 6 bases, with 13 bases between. Germline V CDR1 and CDR2: MNHEY, SMNVEV (reference sequence). The CDR3 length is 14 residues. The CDR3 DNA is TGTGCCAGCAGTTTAACAGGTTCCCTTAATGGCTACACCTTC. It is translated as CASSLTGSLNGYTF.

This clone was seen just once. CDR3 region: CSARYYRGYTF. The CDR3 DNA is TGCAGTGCTAGATACTACCGTGGCTACACCTTC. The chain uses TRBV20-1 and TRBJ1-2; D gene ambiguous. V lost 2 bases to trimming and J lost 7 bases, with 8 bases between them. CDR1 is DFQATT and CDR2 is SNEGSKA in the germline V gene (reference sequence). The CDR3 runs to 11 residues.

This clone was seen just once. CDR3 amino acids: CASSLGASGDTQYF. The CDR3 nucleotides are TGTGCCAGCAGTTTAGGGGCTAGCGGAGATACGCAGTATTTT. This chain connects TRBV27 to TRBJ2-3; 7 nucleotides agree with TRBD2. J lost 5 bases, V lost 2 bases, and 4 bases had no gene match. The CDR3 covers 14 residues. Germline loops: CDR1 MNHEY, CDR2 SMNVEV (reference sequence).

V is TRBV28 and J is TRBJ2-7, with TRBD1 as a possible D gene (5 bases). Germline V gives CDR1 MDHEN, CDR2 SYDVKM. V shed 3 bases and J shed 0 bases, with 9 bases lying between them. The CDR3 sequence is 14 residues long. CDR3 nucleotide sequence: TGTGCCAGCAGTTTGTACAGGAGCTCCTACGAGCAGTACTTC. This gives the protein CASSLYRSSYEQYF.

The chain links TRBV28 to TRBJ2-7; possibly TRBD1 for D (5 bases). V was shortened by 5 bases and J by 2 bases, with 13 bases between the two germline ends. The CDR3 has 14 residues. The germline V gene has CDR1 MDHEN and CDR2 SYDVKM. In nucleotides, the CDR3 is TGTGCCAGCAGTGCCGGACACGGTACCTACGAGCAGTACTTC. Residues: CASSAGHGTYEQYF. Drawing the rest from reference TRBV28 and TRBJ2-7, the complete variable domain is DVKVTQSSRYLVKRTGEKVFLECVQDMDHENMFWYRQDPGLGLRLIYFSYDVKMKEKGDIPEGYSVSREKKERFSLILESASTNQTSMYLCASSAGHGTYEQYFGPGTRLTVT.

The rearrangement links TRBV12-3 or TRBV12-4 to TRBJ1-3; D perhaps matches TRBD1 (6 bases). This CDR3 has 13 residues. Trimming took off 7 bases at V and 4 bases at J, with 11 bases between the two ends. CDR3 nucleotides: TGTGCCAGCACCCCTGACAGGGGAAACACCATATATTTT. This sequence encodes CASTPDRGNTIYF.

This chain connects TRBV27 to TRBJ2-1; D remains ambiguous. Germline values: CDR1 MNHEY, CDR2 SMNVEV (reference sequence). There are 12 residues in the CDR3. Trimming removed 2 bases at V and 7 bases at J, with 6 bases between. The CDR3 here is CASSLGANEQFF. For the CDR3, the DNA is TGTGCCAGCAGTTTAGGAGCAAATGAGCAGTTCTTC.

This clone occurred a few times. The CDR3 reads CASSQDGAASGNTIYF. CDR3 DNA: TGTGCCAGCAGCCAAGATGGGGCAGCCTCTGGAAACACCATATATTTT. This rearrangement joins TRBV4-2 to TRBJ1-3, with D perhaps matching TRBD1 (5 bases). The germline V gene has CDR1 LGHNA and CDR2 YNFKEQ. Trimming removed 0 bases from V and 0 bases from J, with 9 bases in between. This CDR3 has 16 amino acids.

This rearrangement joins TRBV28 to TRBJ2-7, with D possibly TRBD1 on 6 matching bases. The V gene lost 10 bases and the J gene lost 0 bases, with 10 bases spanning the gap. The CDR3 consists of 12 residues. Germline V gene data show CDR1 as MDHEN and CDR2 as SYDVKM. DNA for the CDR3: TGTGCCACCGTGACAGGCTCCTACGAGCAGTACTTC. Its translation: CATVTGSYEQYF.